Below, 28 T cell receptor beta chains from the same sample are listed, as sequenced in a study of cytomegalovirus exposure and HLA in healthy donors. PCR involved 60 Vbeta and 13 Jbeta primers. The method was immunoSEQ multiplex PCR; TCRdb's version includes in-frame clones alone and lacks a portion of them. Seen here are some 200,000 clones, around 83% observed once, and the top ten hold 1.4%. Sequencing input: PBMCs. These TCRs come from a girl aged 10-17 years in good health and CMV-seronegative.

The chain links TRBV6-5 to TRBJ1-4, with unresolved D. The CDR3 is 12 amino acids. The germline V gene encodes CDR1 MNHEY and CDR2 SVGAGI. V lost 7 bases to trimming and J lost 3 bases, with 6 bases between them. The CDR3 coding sequence is TGTGCCAGCAAACTCTCTAATGAAAAACTGTTTTTT. Amino acids: CASKLSNEKLFF.

V usage is TRBV28 and J usage is TRBJ1-1; 7 bases align to TRBD1. The CDR3 totals 15 residues. Germline-derived CDR1 and CDR2 are MDHEN and SYDVKM. Trimming removed 7 bases from V and 1 base from J; junction bases left unmatched: 9. This chain's CDR3 is CASKGDTGANTEAFF. CDR3 DNA: TGTGCCAGCAAGGGGGACACAGGGGCGAACACTGAAGCTTTCTTT.

The chain uses TRBV5-4 and TRBJ2-1, with 8 bases fitting TRBD2. Germline V gives CDR1 SGHNT, CDR2 YYREEE (reference sequence). The CDR3 loop spans 15 amino acids. The V gene end was trimmed by 3 bases and the J gene end by 8 bases; junction bases not matched to a gene: 10. CDR3 sequence: CASSSPPGGMYEQFF. The CDR3 DNA reads TGTGCCAGCAGCTCCCCGCCGGGAGGGATGTATGAGCAGTTCTTC.

V usage is TRBV19 and J usage is TRBJ1-1, with 7 bases identical to TRBD1. J lost 5 bases, V lost 1 base, and 13 bases had no gene match. The germline gives CDR1 LNHDA, CDR2 SQIVND (reference sequence). The CDR3 is 17 residues long. In DNA, the CDR3 is TGTGCCAGTAGTATAGGTCGGGACAGCCATCTCTATACTGAAGCTTTCTTT. Encoded protein: CASSIGRDSHLYTEAFF.

In its sample, this clone was seen a few times. The chain carries TRBV15 and TRBJ2-5; 11 nucleotides agree with TRBD2. J lost 7 bases, V lost 8 bases, and 9 bases had no gene match. The CDR3 loop spans 14 amino acids. CDR1 LNHNV and CDR2 YYDKDF come from the germline V gene (reference sequence). DNA for the CDR3: TGTGCCACCGATAGCGGGAGGGCCGATGTGACCCAGTACTTC. Translated: CATDSGRADVTQYF.

The chain recombines TRBV7-3 with TRBJ2-1, with 16 bases fitting TRBD2. V shed 4 bases and J 4 bases; nucleotides not matched to a gene: 13. The CDR3 runs 20 residues. Germline V gene sequence: CDR1 SGHTA, CDR2 FQGTGA. CDR3 residues: CASSSGTSGRARPGYNEQFF. CDR3 in DNA: TGTGCCAGCAGCTCCGGGACTAGCGGGAGGGCCCGTCCCGGTTACAATGAGCAGTTCTTC.

The V gene is TRBV29-1, the J gene TRBJ1-1, with D maybe TRBD1 (5 bases). In germline, CDR1 is SQVTM, CDR2 ANQGSEA. Trimming took 6 bases from V and 6 from J, leaving 14 bases between them. This CDR3 contains 12 residues. The CDR3 DNA reads as TGCAGCGTGAGTACAGGTAGAGCTGAAGCTTTCTTT. Protein: CSVSTGRAEAFF.

The chain uses TRBV4-1 and TRBJ2-3; 9 nucleotides align to TRBD1. This CDR3 has 17 residues. The V segment lost 0 bases and the J segment 6 bases; nucleotides outside the gene matches: 10. CDR1 and CDR2 (germline): MGHRA, YSYEKL. CDR3 DNA: TGCGCCAGCAGCCAAGATAGGACAGGGGACCTCAGGGATACGCAGTATTTT. This encodes CASSQDRTGDLRDTQYF.

This clone has only a few counts. The chain uses TRBV6-1 and TRBJ1-5; 8 bases are shared with TRBD1. The V segment lost 1 base and the J segment 2 bases; nucleotides outside the gene matches: 10. Germline values: CDR1 MNHNS, CDR2 SASEGT. This CDR3 has 18 residues. The CDR3 loop reads CASSEGTWLTGGNQPQHF. The CDR3 nucleotides are TGTGCCAGCAGTGAAGGCACCTGGCTGACAGGGGGCAATCAGCCCCAGCATTTT.

The chain carries TRBV29-1 and TRBJ2-3, with 14 bases aligning to TRBD2. V was pared by 5 bases and J by 3 bases, with 4 bases of the junction left unmatched. The CDR3 spans 15 residues. Germline CDR1 reads SQVTM; CDR2 reads ANQGSEA. CDR3 sequence: CSVSGLAGETDTQYF. For the CDR3, the DNA is TGCAGCGTTTCGGGACTAGCGGGAGAAACAGATACGCAGTATTTT.

The chain has TRBV30 and TRBJ2-3; 9 bases match TRBD1. This CDR3 spans 17 amino acids. In germline, CDR1 is GTSNPN, CDR2 SVGIG (reference sequence). V trimming: 1 base; J trimming: 3 bases; junction bases outside the gene matches: 11. The CDR3 loop reads CAWSAFRTGAGTDTQYF. The CDR3 nucleotides are TGTGCCTGGAGTGCCTTCCGGACAGGGGCCGGTACAGATACGCAGTATTTT.

The chain has TRBV11-2 and TRBJ1-6; TRBD1 is a possible D gene (5 bases). Germline lookup yields CDR1 SGHAT and CDR2 FQNNGV. Trimming cost V 6 bases and J 7 bases, with 13 bases left between them. The CDR3 has 14 amino acids. The CDR3 sequence: CASSSDRKNSPLHF. DNA of the CDR3: TGTGCCAGCAGTTCCGACAGAAAGAATTCACCCCTCCACTTT.

The DNA for the CDR3 is TGTGCCAGCAGTGAAGCGGGACTAACCCGAACCTCTGGAAACACCATATATTTT. Its translation is CASSEAGLTRTSGNTIYF. The chain employs TRBV6-1 and TRBJ1-3; tentative D call: TRBD1 (5 bases). CDR3 length: 18 residues. Germline CDR1 is MNHNS and CDR2 is SASEGT. Trimming took 0 bases from V and 0 from J, leaving 15 bases between them.

J is TRBJ2-1 and V is TRBV19; 7 bases match TRBD1. Per the germline V gene, CDR1 is LNHDA and CDR2 is SQIVND (reference sequence). The CDR3 totals 13 residues. Trimming removed 6 bases from V and 9 bases from J; junction bases left unmatched: 8. The chain's CDR3 is CASSQTGQGEQFF. For the CDR3, the DNA is TGTGCCAGTAGCCAGACAGGGCAGGGTGAGCAGTTCTTC.

The chain's CDR3 is CASSDGGTEAFF. CDR3 coding DNA: TGTGCCAGCAGCGATGGAGGGACTGAAGCTTTCTTT. The gene calls are TRBV5-6 and TRBJ1-1; D is unclear. The V end lost 4 bases, the J end lost 5 bases, and 9 bases lay between the germline ends. This CDR3 has 12 amino acids. From germline, CDR1 is SGHDT and CDR2 YYEEEE.

V is TRBV28 and J is TRBJ2-6, with a tentative D call TRBD2 (6 bases). Trimming pared 3 bases from V and 0 bases from J, leaving 9 bases between. Per germline, CDR1 MDHEN and CDR2 SYDVKM. The CDR3 contains 16 residues. CDR3 in amino acids: CASSLGGSSGANVLTF. CDR3 nucleotides: TGTGCCAGCAGTTTGGGGGGAAGCTCTGGGGCCAACGTCCTGACTTTC.

CDR3 region: CAWSGQDHYEQYF. Here the CDR3 DNA reads TGTGCCTGGAGTGGACAAGACCACTACGAGCAGTACTTC. V is TRBV30 and J is TRBJ2-7; no clear D. Per the germline V gene, CDR1 is GTSNPN and CDR2 is SVGIG (reference sequence). The length of the CDR3 is 13 residues. The V end was cut by 1 base, the J end by 3 bases, with 10 bases between. The variable domain in full, completed from reference TRBV30 and TRBJ2-7, reads SQTIHQWPATLVQPVGSPLSLECTVEGTSNPNLYWYRQAAGRGLQLLFYSVGIGQISSEVPQNLSASRPQDRQFILSSKKLLLSDSGFYLCAWSGQDHYEQYFGPGTRLTVT.

V and J are TRBV2 and TRBJ2-7; maybe TRBD2 (6 bases). The CDR3 spans 14 residues. Trimming took off 6 bases at V and 0 bases at J, with 12 bases between the two ends. Germline V gene lookup returns CDR1 SNHLY and CDR2 FYNNEI. The CDR3 bases are TGTGCCAGCAGCGGGACTTCTAGCTCCTACGAGCAGTACTTC. Residues: CASSGTSSSYEQYF.

This rearrangement joins TRBV6-5 to TRBJ1-5; D is unresolved. Germline CDR1 reads MNHEY; CDR2 reads SVGAGI. Trimming removed 10 bases at V and 2 bases at J, with 9 bases between. This CDR3 is 12 amino acids long. This CDR3 is CATGEGNQPQHF. Written as DNA, the CDR3 is TGTGCCACGGGAGAGGGCAATCAGCCCCAGCATTTT.

This clone was counted once. The V call is TRBV6-5, the J call TRBJ2-5; tentatively, D is TRBD2 (6 bases). V was trimmed by 6 bases and J by 5 bases, leaving 10 bases between them. CDR1 MNHEY and CDR2 SVGAGI come from the germline V gene. This CDR3 has 12 amino acids. DNA of the CDR3: TGTGCCAGCAGGCGGGGAGTGGAGACCCAGTACTTC. This sequence encodes CASRRGVETQYF.

V usage is TRBV7-9 and J usage is TRBJ2-7, with 9 bases fitting TRBD1. V dropped 0 bases and J dropped 2; count of bases not matched to a gene: 5. This CDR3 is 16 amino acids long. Germline V gives CDR1 SEHNR, CDR2 FQNEAQ (reference sequence). The CDR3 coding sequence is TGTGCCAGCAGCTTAGCGTGGGACAGGGAACCCTACGAGCAGTACTTC. This encodes CASSLAWDREPYEQYF. The whole variable domain, filled in from reference TRBV7-9 and TRBJ2-7, reads DTGVSQNPRHKITKRGQNVTFRCDPISEHNRLYWYRQTLGQGPEFLTYFQNEAQLEKSRLLSDRFSAERPKGSFSTLEIQRTEQGDSAMYLCASSLAWDREPYEQYFGPGTRLTVT.

The rearrangement links TRBV19 to TRBJ1-1; 7 bases map to TRBD1. The CDR3 totals 13 residues. The germline V gene has CDR1 LNHDA and CDR2 SQIVND (reference sequence). Trimming took 3 bases from V and 4 from J; bases not matched to a gene: 2. In nucleotides, the CDR3 is TGTGCCAGTAGTATCCAGGGGGGCACTGAAGCTTTCTTT. Amino acid sequence: CASSIQGGTEAFF. The complete variable domain, with remaining parts taken from reference TRBV19 and TRBJ1-1, reads DGGITQSPKYLFRKEGQNVTLSCEQNLNHDAMYWYRQDPGQGLRLIYYSQIVNDFQKGDIAEGYSVSREKKESFPLTVTSAQKNPTAFYLCASSIQGGTEAFFGQGTRLTVV.

The chain employs TRBV7-9 and TRBJ1-5, with D uncertain. This CDR3 has 14 amino acids. V lost 5 bases to trimming and J lost 3 bases, with 11 bases between them. Germline values: CDR1 SEHNR, CDR2 FQNEAQ (reference sequence). The CDR3 loop reads CASSPGPNNQPQHF. The CDR3 DNA reads TGTGCCAGCAGCCCGGGTCCCAACAATCAGCCCCAGCATTTT.

The CDR3 DNA sequence: TGTGCCAGCAGTGAGGGACAGAATGAGCAGTTCTTC. It translates to CASSEGQNEQFF. The V call is TRBV6-4, the J call TRBJ2-1; TRBD1 agrees at 7 bases. V dropped 3 bases and J dropped 7; count of bases not matched to a gene: 0. The CDR3 runs 12 residues. Per the germline V gene, CDR1 is MRHNA and CDR2 is SNTAGT.

The rearrangement uses TRBV7-9 and TRBJ2-7; 7 positions match TRBD2. Germline trimming cut 2 bases from V and 3 bases from J; bases unmatched to any gene: 1. This CDR3 has 13 residues. The germline gives CDR1 SEHNR, CDR2 FQNEAQ (reference sequence). CDR3 residues: CASSLTGGYEQYF. As DNA, the CDR3 is TGTGCCAGCAGCTTAACGGGGGGCTACGAGCAGTACTTC.

This rearrangement joins TRBV27 to TRBJ2-3; 8 positions agree with TRBD2. CDR1 MNHEY and CDR2 SMNVEV come from the germline V gene (reference sequence). V trimming: 8 bases; J trimming: 1 base; junction bases outside the gene matches: 8. CDR3 length: 15 residues. CDR3 DNA: TGTGCCAGCCTCAAAAGGCGGGGGGGCACAGATACGCAGTATTTT. Protein: CASLKRRGGTDTQYF.

The gene calls are TRBV28 and TRBJ2-7; D is possibly TRBD1 (6 bases). Trimming took off 2 bases at V and 12 bases at J, with 14 bases between the two ends. CDR3 length equals 12 residues. CDR1 MDHEN and CDR2 SYDVKM come from the germline V gene. This CDR3 is CASSLLDSSRYF. CDR3 nucleotide sequence: TGTGCCAGCAGTTTACTGGACAGCTCTCGGTACTTC. The full variable domain, rest sourced from reference TRBV28 and TRBJ2-7, is DVKVTQSSRYLVKRTGEKVFLECVQDMDHENMFWYRQDPGLGLRLIYFSYDVKMKEKGDIPEGYSVSREKKERFSLILESASTNQTSMYLCASSLLDSSRYFGPGTRLTVT.

The chain is built from TRBV6-5 and TRBJ1-1; 8 nucleotides align to TRBD1. The CDR3 covers 16 residues. The V and J ends lost 2 bases and 4 bases, in that order; junction bases with no gene match: 9. CDR1 MNHEY and CDR2 SVGAGI come from the germline V gene. The CDR3 bases are TGTGCCAGCAGTTACCGGTGGCAGGGGGCGTTCACTGAAGCTTTCTTT. Amino acid sequence: CASSYRWQGAFTEAFF.